This T cell receptor beta chain stems from a study of blood T cells in healthy people across ages. Alongside a J-beta primer mix, a sample-barcoded 5' primer served in a second PCR lasting 7 to 11 cycles. Each cDNA was tagged by a template-switch adaptor containing 12 random nucleotides. Samples each returned at least 2.5 million CDR3-containing paired-end reads. Using its own MiXCR run on the 5' RACE reads, TCRdb lists one record per CDR3 protein. The data hold 1,300,000 or so distinct CDR3 sequences, with 55% to 75% observed a single time. Peripheral blood from each donor was collected in a volume of 9.5 to 10 milliliters. The sequence was collected from a man in his late teens or twenties in good health. The sample consisted of blood.

The CDR3 bases are TGTGCCAGCAGCTTAGCCGACAGGGGGCCCTCCTACGAGCAGTACTTC. Amino acid sequence: CASSLADRGPSYEQYF. The V gene is TRBV7-9, the J gene TRBJ2-7; 10 positions agree with TRBD1. Germline CDR1 reads SEHNR; CDR2 reads FQNEAQ (reference sequence). This CDR3 spans 16 amino acids. J lost 0 bases, V lost 0 bases, and 2 bases had no gene match.